The entry below gives a single TCR beta chain sequence along with its context. The V gene's germline CDR1 is LNHDA and CDR2 SQIVND (reference sequence). The CDR3 contains 15 residues. V shed 5 bases, J shed 1 base, and the junction held 5 bases outside the gene matches. In the original processing: The assay estimated nucleated cells by amplifying reference gene primers. Generated by immunoSEQ multiplex PCR, the TCRdb table keeps only in-frame clones and is missing some. V and J calls and clone size follow that table, whereas D and trimming were derived from the DNA. The sample carries about 55,000 clones, 65% to 90% recorded once. This entry is derived from a study of blood T cell repertoires in COVID-19. Study as a whole: The samples span acute and convalescent COVID-19 from the United States, Italy and Spain. T cells, B-cell-depleted T cells, or PBMCs provided the cDNA or gDNA that served as material.

The J gene is TRBJ2-4, the V gene TRBV19; 7 bases map to TRBD2. This receptor was taken from a human donor in a cohort sampled during active COVID-19. The sequenced material came from peripheral blood. In DNA form, the CDR3 reads TGTGCCAGTAGTCAGGGAGGGCCGGCCAAAAACATTCAGTACTTC. The encoded protein is CASSQGGPAKNIQYF.